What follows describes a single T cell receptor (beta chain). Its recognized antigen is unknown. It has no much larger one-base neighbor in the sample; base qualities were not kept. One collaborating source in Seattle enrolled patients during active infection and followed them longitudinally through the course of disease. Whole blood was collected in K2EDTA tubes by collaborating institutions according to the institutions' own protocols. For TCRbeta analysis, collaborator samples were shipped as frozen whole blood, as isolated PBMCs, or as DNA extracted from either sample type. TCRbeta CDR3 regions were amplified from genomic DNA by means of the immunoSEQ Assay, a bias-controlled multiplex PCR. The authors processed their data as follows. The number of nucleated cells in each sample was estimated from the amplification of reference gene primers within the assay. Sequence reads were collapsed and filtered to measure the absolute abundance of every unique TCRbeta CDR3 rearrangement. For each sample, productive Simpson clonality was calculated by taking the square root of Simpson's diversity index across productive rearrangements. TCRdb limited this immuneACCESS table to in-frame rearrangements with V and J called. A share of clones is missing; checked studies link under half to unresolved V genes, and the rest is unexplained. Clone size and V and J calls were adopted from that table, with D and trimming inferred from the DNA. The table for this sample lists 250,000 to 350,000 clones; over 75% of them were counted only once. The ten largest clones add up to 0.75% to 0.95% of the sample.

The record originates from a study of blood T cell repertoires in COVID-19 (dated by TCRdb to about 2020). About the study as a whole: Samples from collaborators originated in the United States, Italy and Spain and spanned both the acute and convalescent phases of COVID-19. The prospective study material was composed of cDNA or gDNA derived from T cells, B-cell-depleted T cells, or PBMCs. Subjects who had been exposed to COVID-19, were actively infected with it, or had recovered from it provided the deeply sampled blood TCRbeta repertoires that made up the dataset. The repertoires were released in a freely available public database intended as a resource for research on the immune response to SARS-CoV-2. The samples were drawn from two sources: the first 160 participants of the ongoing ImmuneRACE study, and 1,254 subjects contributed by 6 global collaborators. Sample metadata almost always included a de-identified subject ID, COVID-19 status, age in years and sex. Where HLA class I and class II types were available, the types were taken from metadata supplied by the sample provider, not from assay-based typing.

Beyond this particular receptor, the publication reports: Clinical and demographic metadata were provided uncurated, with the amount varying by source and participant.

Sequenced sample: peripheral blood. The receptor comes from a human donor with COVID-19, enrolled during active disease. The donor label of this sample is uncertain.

The DNA sequence is given as TGTGCCAGCAGTACCCCGGACAGGCGCAATCAGCCCCAGCATTTT. This sequence encodes CASSTPDRRNQPQHF. The chain is encoded by TRBV28 joined to TRBJ1-5, and 7 junction bases match TRBD1. The CDR3 has 15 amino acids, counting the end cysteine and phenylalanine. Just CDR3 DNA is preserved here, 45 bases in frame from base 1. V trim: 5 bases; J trim: 2 bases; unmatched bases: 6. CDR1 and CDR2 are drawn from the germline V gene: MDHEN, SYDVKM. With the portions outside the CDR3 filled from the reference TRBV28 and TRBJ1-5 genes, the complete variable region becomes DVKVTQSSRYLVKRTGEKVFLECVQDMDHENMFWYRQDPGLGLRLIYFSYDVKMKEKGDIPEGYSVSREKKERFSLILESASTNQTSMYLCASSTPDRRNQPQHFGDGTRLSIL.